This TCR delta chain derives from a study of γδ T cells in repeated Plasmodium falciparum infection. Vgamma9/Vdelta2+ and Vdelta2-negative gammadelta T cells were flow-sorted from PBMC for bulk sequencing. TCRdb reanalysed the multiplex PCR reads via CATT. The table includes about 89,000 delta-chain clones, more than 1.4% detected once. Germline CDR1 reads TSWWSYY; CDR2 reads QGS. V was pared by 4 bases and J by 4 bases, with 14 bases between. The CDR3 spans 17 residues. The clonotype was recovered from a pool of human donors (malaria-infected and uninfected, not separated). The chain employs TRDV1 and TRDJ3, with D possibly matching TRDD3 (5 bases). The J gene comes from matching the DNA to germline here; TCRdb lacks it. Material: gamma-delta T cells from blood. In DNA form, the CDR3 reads TGTGCTCTTGGGGGGGGGGGTATTCGGTGGGACACCCGACAGATGTTTTTC. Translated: CALGGGGIRWDTRQMFF.